Following are 14 T cell receptor beta chains from one sample sequenced in a study of tumor-infiltrating lymphocytes in glioblastoma multiforme. TCR beta libraries were built from RNA through three nested multiplex PCR rounds using modified ARM-PCR. TCRdb re-called the multiplex PCR reads with MiXCR, one entry per CDR3 protein. The table has about 9,600 distinct CDR3 sequences, approximately 65% seen once. What was sequenced was brain tumor tissue. The origin of the receptors is a male donor with glioblastoma.

Worth noting for this clonotype: This is likely a read error, given that the CDR3 carries no conserved phenylalanine or tryptophan at its end. The chain is built from TRBV11-3 and TRBJ2-7; D not certain. Germline V gene lookup returns CDR1 SGHNT and CDR2 YENEEA. The V and J ends lost 6 bases and 4 bases respectively, with 13 bases between them. The CDR3 is 13 residues long. The CDR3 nucleotides are TGTGCCAGCAGAATATCCATGGGTTACGAGCAGTACTCC. It codes for CASRISMGYEQYS.

On this clonotype: The junction departs from germline at one end; a sequencing error may be responsible. CDR3 region: CASSSWDRETEVFF. In nucleotides, the CDR3 is TGTGCCAGCAGCTCCTGGGACAGGGAGACTGAAGTTTTCTTT. The V and J genes are TRBV7-9 and TRBJ1-1; 9 nucleotides agree with TRBD1. The germline CDR1 and CDR2 sequences are SEHNR and FQNEAQ (reference sequence). The CDR3 length is 14 residues.

Regarding this clonotype: An end of the junction differs from the germline gene, which may be a read error. V is TRBV4-2 and J is TRBJ1-3; weak D call: TRBD1 (6 bases). In germline, CDR1 is LGHNA, CDR2 YNFKEQ. The CDR3 sequence is 15 residues long. The DNA of the CDR3 is TGTGCCAGCAGCCAAGATGGGGGCATTGGAGACACCATATATTTT. It codes for CASSQDGGIGDTIYF.

V usage is TRBV7-9 and J usage is TRBJ2-1; 14 positions match TRBD2. The CDR3 sequence is 17 residues long. CDR1 is SEHNR and CDR2 is FQNEAQ in the germline V gene (reference sequence). Germline trimming cut 6 bases from V and 4 bases from J; bases unmatched to any gene: 8. In DNA form, the CDR3 reads TGTGCCAGCAGGTCGACTAGCGGGAGGGCGCTTTACAATGAGCAGTTCTTC. Residues: CASRSTSGRALYNEQFF.

Concerning this clonotype itself: A much larger clone lies a single base off, so this may be a read error. The chain recombines TRBV29-1 with TRBJ2-7; 10 positions agree with TRBD2. V was pared by 7 bases and J by 3 bases, with 9 bases of the junction left unmatched. The CDR3 loop spans 14 amino acids. Germline CDR1 is SQVTM and CDR2 is ANQGSEA. DNA for the CDR3: TGCAGCGCCGCAGAGCTAGCGGGGGACTACGAGCAGTACTTC. Translated, it gives CSAAELAGDYEQYF.

The chain uses TRBV6-5 and TRBJ1-3; D is unclear. Between the trimmed V and J ends, which lost 4 bases and 4 bases, there was a span of 14 bases. CDR1 and CDR2 (germline): MNHEY, SVGAGI. CDR3 length: 15 residues. The CDR3 DNA follows: TGTGCCAGCAGTTCCCAGCCCCCGCGGGGAAACACCATATATTTT. Translation gives CASSSQPPRGNTIYF.

This clonotype was counted a single time. The conserved closing phenylalanine or tryptophan is absent in this CDR3, likely reflecting a read error. The V gene is TRBV29-1, the J gene TRBJ2-7; D unclear. Trimming removed 6 bases at V and 2 bases at J, with 14 bases between. The CDR3 length is 13 residues. Germline V gene sequence: CDR1 SQVTM, CDR2 ANQGSEA. CDR3 sequence (DNA): TGCAGCGTCCAAACTATCGACCCCTACGAGCAGTACCTC. Protein product: CSVQTIDPYEQYL.

By its share, this clonotype is medium-sized. The chain employs TRBV20-1 and TRBJ1-3; the D gene is possibly TRBD1 (5 bases). V was cut by 6 bases and J by 0 bases, with 21 bases left in between. The CDR3 runs 17 residues. CDR1 DFQATT and CDR2 SNEGSKA come from the germline V gene (reference sequence). CDR3: CSARGGQGAPSGNTIYF. The CDR3 nucleotides are TGCAGTGCCCGCGGGGGTCAGGGAGCTCCCTCTGGAAACACCATATATTTT.

On this clonotype itself: A clone one base away is much larger, so this may be a read error. The V call is TRBV9, the J call TRBJ2-7; 7 nucleotides line up with TRBD1. Per the germline V gene, CDR1 is SGDLS and CDR2 is YYNGEE. The CDR3 runs 14 residues. The CDR3 DNA is TGTGCCAGCGGCGTAGACCCAGGGGGCTACGAGCAGTACTTC. It translates to CASGVDPGGYEQYF.

This CDR3 reads CASRTKRENGIQYF. Here the CDR3 DNA reads TGTGCCAGCAGAACAAAAAGGGAGAACGGCATTCAGTACTTC. The V gene is TRBV12-3 or TRBV12-4, the J gene TRBJ2-4, with D perhaps TRBD2 (5 bases). This CDR3 has 14 residues. Trimming stripped 6 bases from V and 9 bases from J, with 18 bases between.

The V call is TRBV6-5, the J call TRBJ2-3; D unresolved. Germline V lookup: CDR1 MNHEY, CDR2 SVGAGI. Trimming stripped 6 bases from V and 2 bases from J, with 12 bases between. The CDR3 spans 14 residues. CDR3 region: CASSVDGSTDTQYF. CDR3 bases: TGTGCCAGCAGCGTGGACGGATCCACAGATACGCAGTATTTT.

A remark on this clonotype: Here the CDR3 omits its conserved ending phenylalanine or tryptophan, so a read error is the likely source. The V gene is TRBV12-3 or TRBV12-4, the J gene TRBJ1-6, with 8 bases fitting TRBD1. The CDR3 runs to 14 residues. V was pared by 6 bases and J by 8 bases, with 6 bases of the junction left unmatched. DNA for the CDR3: TGTGCCAGCAGACGGACAGGGAGGGATTCACCCCTCCACTTA. Encoded protein: CASRRTGRDSPLHL.

Ten or more counts support this clonotype. The V call is TRBV28, the J call TRBJ1-2, with D perhaps matching TRBD1 (5 bases). CDR3 length: 16 residues. Germline CDR1 is MDHEN and CDR2 is SYDVKM. The V gene lost 6 bases and the J gene lost 0 bases, with 17 bases spanning the gap. CDR3 nucleotide sequence: TGTGCCAGCAGCATCCTCCTGGGGCGGTCTAACTATGGCTACACCTTC. This gives the protein CASSILLGRSNYGYTF.

This clonotype was recorded once. CDR3 in DNA: TGCAGCGCCGGACAGGGGGCTCTTTGGGGCTACACCTTC. It codes for CSAGQGALWGYTF. This chain joins TRBV29-1 and TRBJ1-2; 11 nucleotides line up with TRBD1. The CDR3 is 13 residues long. Germline CDR1 reads SQVTM; CDR2 reads ANQGSEA. Trimming removed 7 bases from V and 8 bases from J; junction bases left unmatched: 9.